Below, 29 T cell receptor beta chains from the same sample are listed, as sequenced in a study of T cell responses to AZD1222 COVID-19 vaccine (dated by TCRdb to the early 2020s). Libraries came from the immunoSEQ multiplex PCR assay. The clones in this table, taken by TCRdb from immuneACCESS, are in-frame only. Not every clone is retained; where verified, under half of the shortfall comes from an unresolved V gene, and the cause of the rest is unknown. Present in this sample are around 140,000 clones, about nine tenths of which were seen just once. The ten largest clones add up to approximately 2% of the sample. The time point label for this specimen denotes: about 28 days (+/-7) after the second vaccine dose. Sequencing was performed on peripheral blood, taken 28 days after the second AZD1222 dose. These receptors originate from an adult who received the AZD1222 COVID-19 vaccine.

The genes are TRBV27 and TRBJ1-2, with 9 bases lining up with TRBD1. Per the germline V gene, CDR1 is MNHEY and CDR2 is SMNVEV (reference sequence). V was pared by 2 bases and J by 8 bases, with 9 bases of the junction left unmatched. CDR3 length: 15 residues. The CDR3 region has the DNA TGTGCCAGCAGTTTAGGGACAGGGACGTTGGGCGGCTACACCTTC. Translation: CASSLGTGTLGGYTF.

The chain couples TRBV18 to TRBJ2-2, with a tentative D call TRBD2 (6 bases). CDR3 size: 16 residues. The V end was cut by 2 bases, the J end by 3 bases, with 13 bases between. The germline V gene has CDR1 KGHSH and CDR2 LQKENI. The CDR3 protein is CASSPTGRRDTGELFF. CDR3 DNA: TGTGCCAGCTCACCAACCGGAAGGAGGGACACCGGGGAGCTGTTTTTT.

This clone appeared a single time. This chain uses TRBV30 with TRBJ1-2, with D unclear. With 8 bases removed from V and 0 bases from J, the gap between germline ends came to 10 bases. The CDR3 length is 12 residues. In germline, CDR1 is GTSNPN, CDR2 SVGIG (reference sequence). The CDR3 loop is CASRVANYGYTF. The CDR3 DNA reads TGTGCCAGCCGGGTCGCTAACTATGGCTACACCTTC.

This clone was detected only once. The rearrangement uses TRBV6-5 and TRBJ1-3; 9 nucleotides match TRBD1. The CDR3 totals 15 residues. Germline trimming cut 2 bases from V and 3 bases from J; bases unmatched to any gene: 2. Germline lookup yields CDR1 MNHEY and CDR2 SVGAGI. In DNA form, the CDR3 reads TGTGCCAGCAGTTACGGACAGGGGCATGGAAACACCATATATTTT. The encoded protein is CASSYGQGHGNTIYF.

The V gene is TRBV7-9, the J gene TRBJ2-2, with D possibly being TRBD2 (6 bases). V was pared by 4 bases and J by 1 base, with 13 bases between. CDR1 and CDR2 (germline): SEHNR, FQNEAQ (reference sequence). The CDR3 spans 16 residues. CDR3 nucleotides: TGTGCCAGCAGCTCCTTTCTAGCGAGGAACACCGGGGAGCTGTTTTTT. This gives the protein CASSSFLARNTGELFF.

The V and J genes are TRBV7-9 and TRBJ1-1; D gene unclear. Looked up from germline, CDR1 is SEHNR and CDR2 is FQNEAQ (reference sequence). Trimming cost V 1 base and J 7 bases, with 7 bases left between them. CDR3 size: 12 residues. The CDR3 loop reads CASSLVGSEAFF. DNA for the CDR3: TGTGCCAGCAGCTTAGTGGGCAGTGAAGCTTTCTTT.

The V gene is TRBV11-1, the J gene TRBJ2-1; D may be TRBD1 (6 bases). Germline-derived CDR1 and CDR2 are SGHAT and FQDESV (reference sequence). The CDR3 contains 15 residues. The V end lost 5 bases, the J end lost 0 bases, and 11 bases lay between the germline ends. The CDR3 protein is CASSLRDTSYNEQFF. DNA of the CDR3: TGTGCCAGCAGCCTCCGGGACACCTCCTACAATGAGCAGTTCTTC.

The chain carries TRBV6-5 and TRBJ1-6; TRBD1 aligns across 8 bases. Germline CDR1 and CDR2: MNHEY and SVGAGI. The trim removed 8 bases at V and 10 bases at J, leaving 7 bases unmatched. The CDR3 is made up of 13 amino acids. The CDR3, as DNA: TGTGCCAGCCAAACAGGGGGTCGATCACCCCTCCACTTT. Its protein is CASQTGGRSPLHF.

This clone was counted a few times. This sample also contains other DNA sequences that code for the same CDR3. The genes are TRBV5-8 and TRBJ1-1, with D possibly matching TRBD1 (5 bases). Trimming removed 4 bases at V and 0 bases at J, with 13 bases between. Germline CDR1 reads SGHTS; CDR2 reads YDEGEE. The CDR3 covers 15 residues. This CDR3 is CASSPRWGLNTEAFF. The CDR3 nucleotides read TGTGCCAGCAGCCCCCGGTGGGGGTTGAACACTGAAGCTTTCTTT.

The rearrangement joins TRBV20-1 to TRBJ1-1, with no clear D. This CDR3 contains 12 residues. Germline V gene sequence: CDR1 DFQATT, CDR2 SNEGSKA (reference sequence). The ends were cut back, 3 bases at V and 1 base at J, with 6 bases in the middle. CDR3 sequence reads: CSASSPNTEAFF. DNA of the CDR3: TGCAGTGCTAGTAGTCCGAACACTGAAGCTTTCTTT.

The chain couples TRBV1 to TRBJ2-5. TRBV1 is recorded as a pseudogene. The CDR3 covers 14 residues. The CDR3, as DNA: TGCACCAGCAGCCCGGGACGGTGGGGAGAGACCCAGTACTTC. This translates into CTSSPGRWGETQYF.

This clone appeared a few times. The chain has TRBV9 and TRBJ1-1; unclear D gene. V lost 4 bases and J lost 5, with 18 bases in between. Germline CDR1 reads SGDLS; CDR2 reads YYNGEE. This CDR3 spans 15 amino acids. The CDR3 sequence is CASSPRPLQRTEAFF. CDR3 bases: TGTGCCAGCAGCCCTAGGCCCCTTCAGAGAACTGAAGCTTTCTTT.

The V gene is TRBV5-1, the J gene TRBJ1-2, with D tentatively TRBD1 (5 bases). CDR1 and CDR2 (germline): SGHRS, YFSETQ. V was trimmed by 2 bases and J by 8 bases, leaving 16 bases between them. CDR3 size: 14 residues. CDR3 sequence reads: CASSFKGGEKGYTF. CDR3 sequence (DNA): TGCGCCAGCAGCTTTAAAGGAGGGGAGAAGGGCTACACCTTC.

This chain joins TRBV21-1 and TRBJ1-2. TRBV21-1 is a listed pseudogene. CDR3 length: 14 residues. The CDR3, as DNA: TGTGCCAGTACCCTGGGGGTGATCGGCGGCGGCTACACCTTC. Residues: CASTLGVIGGGYTF.

The chain links TRBV29-1 to TRBJ1-1; D is uncertain. CDR1 is SQVTM, CDR2 ANQGSEA, per germline. This CDR3 spans 11 amino acids. Trimming left V 1 base short and J 8 bases short, with 8 bases between. DNA of the CDR3: TGCAGCGTTGAAGTGGGCAGAGAAGCTTTCTTT. Translation gives CSVEVGREAFF.

This chain links TRBV5-1 with TRBJ2-7; D is possibly TRBD1 (6 bases). Trimming removed 1 base at V and 3 bases at J, with 14 bases between. Germline V gene lookup returns CDR1 SGHRS and CDR2 YFSETQ. The CDR3 length is 15 residues. Written as DNA, the CDR3 is TGCGCCAGCAGCTTGAGGCAGGGGATCAACTACGAGCAGTACTTC. This translates into CASSLRQGINYEQYF.

This clone was seen a handful of times. The V call is TRBV6-4, the J call TRBJ2-2; no firm D call. There are 14 residues in the CDR3. Trimming left V 3 bases short and J 6 bases short, with 11 bases between. Germline V gene data show CDR1 as MRHNA and CDR2 as SNTAGT. CDR3 coding DNA: TGTGCCAGCAGTGAAGGAAGTGCGCCCGGGGAGCTGTTTTTT. Residues: CASSEGSAPGELFF.

This chain links TRBV15 with TRBJ1-2; no reliable D call. The CDR3 extends over 14 amino acids. CDR1 is LNHNV, CDR2 YYDKDF, per germline (reference sequence). Trimming took 0 bases from V and 7 from J, leaving 12 bases between them. The CDR3 reads CATSRDRKGGGYTF. In DNA, the CDR3 is TGTGCCACCAGCAGAGATCGGAAGGGAGGTGGCTACACCTTC.

J is TRBJ1-2 and V is TRBV25-1; 11 nucleotides match TRBD1. The CDR3 sequence is 15 residues long. The V segment lost 5 bases and the J segment 3 bases; nucleotides outside the gene matches: 5. CDR1 and CDR2 (germline): MGHDK, SYGVNS. Here the CDR3 DNA reads TGTGCCAGCAGTCCGTTGGGACAGGGGGACTATGGCTACACCTTC. Its translation is CASSPLGQGDYGYTF.

The chain has TRBV6-5 and TRBJ1-6; D is perhaps TRBD1 (5 bases). The germline V gene encodes CDR1 MNHEY and CDR2 SVGAGI. V was shortened by 3 bases and J by 8 bases, with 14 bases between the two germline ends. This CDR3 region has 15 residues. In DNA form, the CDR3 reads TGTGCCAGCAGTTATGTCGGGACTAACGATTCACCCCTCCACTTT. Translating gives CASSYVGTNDSPLHF.

The V and J genes are TRBV6-5 and TRBJ1-1, with 11 bases fitting TRBD1. This CDR3 is 15 amino acids long. The V segment lost 8 bases and the J segment 4 bases; nucleotides outside the gene matches: 9. Per germline, CDR1 MNHEY and CDR2 SVGAGI. CDR3 nucleotides: TGTGCCAGCGGACAGGGGGCGAAGATTGGCACTGAAGCTTTCTTT. Translating it yields CASGQGAKIGTEAFF.

This clone was counted a few times. The chain employs TRBV5-1 and TRBJ2-5; 10 positions agree with TRBD1. Germline CDR1 and CDR2: SGHRS and YFSETQ. This CDR3 spans 15 amino acids. Unmatched junction bases numbered 2, after V lost 0 bases and J lost 3 bases. The DNA for the CDR3 is TGCGCCAGCAGCTTGGCCGGGACAGGGGAAGAGACCCAGTACTTC. Translation: CASSLAGTGEETQYF.

The J gene is TRBJ2-3, the V gene TRBV10-3; D possibly corresponds to TRBD2 (6 bases). The CDR3 loop spans 13 amino acids. Looked up from germline, CDR1 is ENHRY and CDR2 is SYGVKD. V lost 3 bases, J lost 10 bases, and 14 bases lay in between. DNA of the CDR3: TGTGCCATCAGTGACGGCGGGACTGGGGCGCAGTATTTT. Amino acids: CAISDGGTGAQYF.

The genes are TRBV2 and TRBJ2-5, with D possibly matching TRBD1 (6 bases). The V end was cut by 10 bases, the J end by 2 bases, with 20 bases between. The CDR3 contains 15 residues. CDR1 and CDR2 from the germline V gene are SNHLY and FYNNEI. In DNA, the CDR3 is TGTGCCACCAACTACGGTAGGACAGAACAAGAGACCCAGTACTTC. Translated: CATNYGRTEQETQYF.

V is TRBV19 and J is TRBJ1-5; the match to TRBD1 covers 9 bases. The CDR3 spans 17 residues. Per the germline V gene, CDR1 is LNHDA and CDR2 is SQIVND (reference sequence). J gave up 6 bases and V 3 bases, and 12 bases lay outside the gene matches. The CDR3 region has the DNA TGTGCCAGTAGTATTGGGACAGGGAGTACAATCAGTCAGCCCCAGCATTTT. Amino acid sequence: CASSIGTGSTISQPQHF. Complete variable domain (other parts from reference TRBV19 and TRBJ1-5): DGGITQSPKYLFRKEGQNVTLSCEQNLNHDAMYWYRQDPGQGLRLIYYSQIVNDFQKGDIAEGYSVSREKKESFPLTVTSAQKNPTAFYLCASSIGTGSTISQPQHFGDGTRLSIL.

The chain joins TRBV25-1 to TRBJ2-1, with a tentative D call TRBD2 (6 bases). With 5 bases removed from V and 0 bases from J, the gap between germline ends came to 17 bases. Germline CDR1 and CDR2: MGHDK and SYGVNS. The CDR3 runs 17 residues. CDR3 nucleotides: TGTGCCAGCAGTAAACGAGGAGGGATCAGCTCCTACAATGAGCAGTTCTTC. As protein: CASSKRGGISSYNEQFF. The full variable domain, with the rest looked up from reference TRBV25-1 and TRBJ2-1, is EADIYQTPRYLVIGTGKKITLECSQTMGHDKMYWYQQDPGMELHLIHYSYGVNSTEKGDLSSESTVSRIRTEHFPLTLESARPSHTSQYLCASSKRGGISSYNEQFFGPGTRLTVL.

This rearrangement joins TRBV5-1 to TRBJ1-1; the match to TRBD1 covers 11 bases. The CDR3 runs to 15 residues. V was pared by 3 bases and J by 3 bases, with 4 bases of the junction left unmatched. Germline values: CDR1 SGHRS, CDR2 YFSETQ. CDR3 amino acids: CASSWGQGEHTEAFF. The CDR3 bases are TGCGCCAGCAGCTGGGGACAGGGGGAGCACACTGAAGCTTTCTTT.

The chain joins TRBV19 to TRBJ2-3; 9 nucleotides agree with TRBD2. The CDR3 consists of 17 residues. With V trimmed by 3 bases and J by 0 bases, 7 bases remained unmatched. Germline values: CDR1 LNHDA, CDR2 SQIVND (reference sequence). In DNA, the CDR3 is TGTGCCAGTAGTATGGTCGGAACTAGCGGGAGCACAGATACGCAGTATTTT. Its protein is CASSMVGTSGSTDTQYF.

This clone was counted a single time. The J gene is TRBJ1-1, the V gene TRBV19, with D possibly being TRBD1 (5 bases). The germline gives CDR1 LNHDA, CDR2 SQIVND (reference sequence). V dropped 7 bases and J dropped 11 bases, with 11 bases sitting between them. CDR3 length: 10 residues. DNA for the CDR3: TGTGCCAGTACCAAGGGGTCGGCTTTCTTT. This gives the protein CASTKGSAFF.